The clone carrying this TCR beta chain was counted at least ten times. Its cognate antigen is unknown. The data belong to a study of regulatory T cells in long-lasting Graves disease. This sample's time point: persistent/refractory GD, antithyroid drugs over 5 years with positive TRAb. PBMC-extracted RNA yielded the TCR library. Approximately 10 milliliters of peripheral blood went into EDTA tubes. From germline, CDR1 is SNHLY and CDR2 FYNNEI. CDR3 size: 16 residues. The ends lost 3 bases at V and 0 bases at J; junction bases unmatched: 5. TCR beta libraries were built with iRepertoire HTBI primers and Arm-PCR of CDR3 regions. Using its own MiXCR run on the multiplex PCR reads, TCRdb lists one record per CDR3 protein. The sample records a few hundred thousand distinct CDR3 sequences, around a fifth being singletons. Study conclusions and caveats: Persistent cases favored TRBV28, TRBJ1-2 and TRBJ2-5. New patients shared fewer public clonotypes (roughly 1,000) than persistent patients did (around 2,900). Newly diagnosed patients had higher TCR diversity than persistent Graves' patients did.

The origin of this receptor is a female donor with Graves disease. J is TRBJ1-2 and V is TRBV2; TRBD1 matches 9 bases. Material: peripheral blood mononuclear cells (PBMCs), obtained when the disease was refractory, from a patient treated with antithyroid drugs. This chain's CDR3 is CASSDDRGEANYGYTF. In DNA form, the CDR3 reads TGTGCCAGCAGTGACGACAGGGGGGAAGCTAACTATGGCTACACCTTC.